The 9 T cell receptor beta chains listed next were all sequenced from one sample in a study of blood T cell repertoires in COVID-19. The repertoire was sequenced with immunoSEQ multiplex PCR; TCRdb's copy has only in-frame clones and lacks some. Of a few hundred thousand clones listed, 82% are singletons. Sequencing was carried out using peripheral blood. All receptors come from a woman aged 18-29 years with acute or convalescent COVID-19.

V is TRBV6-4 and J is TRBJ2-7, with a possible D match to TRBD1 (7 bases). Trimming stripped 6 bases from V and 3 bases from J, with 33 bases between. CDR1 MRHNA and CDR2 SNTAGT come from the germline V gene. This CDR3 has 20 amino acids. The CDR3 DNA follows: TGTGCCAGCAGGGCCGTGGAGGGGGCGAAACGGGAGTATCTTAACTACGAGCAGTACTTC. It specifies CASRAVEGAKREYLNYEQYF.

V is TRBV7-8 and J is TRBJ1-2; tentatively, D is TRBD1 (6 bases). V lost 4 bases and J 4 bases, leaving 25 bases between the germline ends. The CDR3 is 18 residues long. Germline lookup yields CDR1 SGHVS and CDR2 FQNEAQ. Here the CDR3 DNA reads TGTGCCAGCAGCTCAAGAACCCCGTCACAGGGTCTCGGCTATGGCTACACCTTC. It translates to CASSSRTPSQGLGYGYTF.

The chain employs TRBV5-6 and TRBJ2-7; 10 bases fit TRBD2. The length of the CDR3 is 16 residues. Germline V gene sequence: CDR1 SGHDT, CDR2 YYEEEE. After removal of 4 bases from V and 1 base from J, the junction contained 8 bases not matched to a gene. CDR3 coding DNA: TGTGCCAGCAGCCCCAACCCTAGCGGGAGTTCCTACGAGCAGTACTTC. Translating it yields CASSPNPSGSSYEQYF.

The chain has TRBV6-5 and TRBJ1-1; D remains ambiguous. V was trimmed by 0 bases and J by 1 base, leaving 12 bases between them. Germline CDR1 reads MNHEY; CDR2 reads SVGAGI. This CDR3 region has 16 residues. The CDR3 here is CASSYSSVTPNTEAFF. Written as DNA, the CDR3 is TGTGCCAGCAGTTACTCGTCCGTGACACCGAACACTGAAGCTTTCTTT.

V is TRBV9 and J is TRBJ1-6; D is perhaps TRBD1 (6 bases). CDR3 length equals 13 residues. In germline, CDR1 is SGDLS, CDR2 YYNGEE. Trimming took off 1 base at V and 9 bases at J, with 8 bases between the two ends. Here the CDR3 DNA reads TGTGCCAGCAGCGTACAGGGGATTTCACCCCTCCACTTT. This encodes CASSVQGISPLHF.

This clone was seen a few times. V gene TRBV18 combines with J gene TRBJ2-7; possibly TRBD2 for D (5 bases). Germline lookup yields CDR1 KGHSH and CDR2 LQKENI. V was cut by 2 bases and J by 6 bases, with 17 bases left in between. CDR3 length: 15 amino acids. This chain's CDR3 is CASSPTAPSLGEQYF. The CDR3 DNA follows: TGTGCCAGCTCACCAACCGCTCCTAGCTTGGGCGAGCAGTACTTC.

CDR3 in DNA: TGTGCCTGGATACCAGAATACAATGAGCAGTTCTTC. It yields the protein CAWIPEYNEQFF. The gene calls are TRBV30 and TRBJ2-1; D is unclear. CDR1 and CDR2 from the germline V gene are GTSNPN and SVGIG (reference sequence). The CDR3 runs to 12 residues. Trimming pared 4 bases from V and 4 bases from J, leaving 8 bases between.

The chain recombines TRBV28 with TRBJ1-1; 7 bases fit TRBD1. Unmatched junction bases numbered 12, after V lost 6 bases and J lost 5 bases. From germline, CDR1 is MDHEN and CDR2 SYDVKM. This CDR3 region has 15 residues. For the CDR3, the DNA is TGTGCCAGCAGGAGCCAGCAGGGGGTGGTAACTGAAGCTTTCTTT. Translated, it gives CASRSQQGVVTEAFF.

J is TRBJ1-1 and V is TRBV10-1; D gene ambiguous. This CDR3 has 15 amino acids. V gave up 0 bases and J gave up 4 bases, with 12 bases separating them. Germline V gene sequence: CDR1 WNHNN, CDR2 SYGVQD (reference sequence). The CDR3 coding sequence is TGCGCCAGCAGTGAGTCGGAGGTAGGCGTCACTGAAGCTTTCTTT. Amino acid sequence: CASSESEVGVTEAFF.